Listed here is a single T cell receptor beta chain. Its antigen is not known. Profiled with immunoSEQ multiplex PCR; TCRdb holds only in-frame clones, not every one. Here the sample spans 350,000 to 450,000 clones, 92% being singletons. The data stem from a study of Ad26.COV2.S vaccination and SARS-CoV-2 variants. Findings of the study overall: The breadth of spike-specific CD8+ and CD4+ T cell responses after vaccination was reportedly substantial.

There are 16 residues in the CDR3. Germline CDR1 is SGDLS and CDR2 is YYNGEE. With 5 bases removed from V and 3 bases from J, the gap between germline ends came to 20 bases. The sequenced sample was peripheral blood, obtained after recovery from COVID-19. The V call is TRBV9, the J call TRBJ2-5; no clear D. This TCR was sampled from a human donor who had recovered from COVID-19. CDR3 bases: TGTGCCAGCAGTTCGGGCGTTGGGCGAGAAAAAGAGACCCAGTACTTC. Translating gives CASSSGVGREKETQYF. Supplemented by reference TRBV9 and TRBJ2-5, the full variable domain reads DSGVTQTPKHLITATGQRVTLRCSPRSGDLSVYWYQQSLDQGLQFLIQYYNGEERAKGNILERFSAQQFPDLHSELNLSSLELGDSALYFCASSSGVGREKETQYFGPGTRLLVL.